The 25 T cell receptor beta chains listed next were all sequenced from one sample in a study of tumor and adjacent non-tumor tissue in lung cancer. RNA was extracted from bulk tissue without any cell sorting. This non-tumor lung sample came from over 3 cm beyond the tumor edge. Three rounds of nested PCR, following a modified ARM-PCR protocol, produced the TCRbeta library. TCRdb re-called the multiplex PCR reads with MiXCR, one entry per CDR3 protein. This sample yields 90,000 to 100,000 distinct CDR3 sequences, of which 80% are seen a single time; around 30% belongs to the top ten. The sequenced sample consisted of distant non-tumor lung tissue. These receptors were collected from a man in his sixties with small cell lung cancer.

This clonotype was seen many times. The genes are TRBV5-1 and TRBJ2-2, with D unresolved. The CDR3 covers 14 residues. Trimming removed 6 bases at V and 1 base at J, with 10 bases between. Germline CDR1 and CDR2: SGHRS and YFSETQ. For the CDR3, the DNA is TGCGCCAGCAAGGAGACGGTGAACACCGGGGAGCTGTTTTTT. Protein product: CASKETVNTGELFF.

This clonotype is medium-sized. The chain combines TRBV11-3 with TRBJ2-7; D possibly corresponds to TRBD1 (5 bases). CDR1 and CDR2 (germline): SGHNT, YENEEA. The CDR3 covers 15 residues. V lost 4 bases and J lost 5, with 18 bases in between. The CDR3 nucleotides are TGTGCCAGCAGCTACGGGCAGGGAAGTGGGCACGAGCAGTACTTC. As protein: CASSYGQGSGHEQYF.

A word on this clonotype: The junction shows a germline mismatch at one end, possibly a read error. The CDR3 region has the DNA TGCGCCAGTAGCCTCTATAGGAGGCCCTACGAGCAGTACTTC. Protein product: CASSLYRRPYEQYF. The chain joins TRBV4-1 to TRBJ2-7, with a possible D match to TRBD2 (5 bases). The CDR3 runs 14 residues. In germline, CDR1 is MGHRA, CDR2 YSYEKL.

The V and J genes are TRBV4-1 and TRBJ2-2; tentative D call: TRBD2 (5 bases). The CDR3 sequence is 15 residues long. CDR1 is MGHRA and CDR2 is YSYEKL in the germline V gene. Between the trimmed V and J ends, which lost 1 base and 15 bases, there was a span of 21 bases. The CDR3 loop reads CASSQVGSNVGDLFF. CDR3 sequence (DNA): TGCGCCAGCAGCCAAGTCGGCAGTAATGTCGGGGATTTGTTTTTT.

This clonotype appeared many times. The chain recombines TRBV12-3 or TRBV12-4 with TRBJ1-4, with TRBD1 identical over 7 bases. The junction had 8 bases not matched to a gene; V was cut back by 4 bases and J by 6 bases. There are 15 residues in the CDR3. The CDR3, as DNA: TGTGCCAGCAGTTATAGGACAGGTATTCATGAAAAACTGTTTTTT. This gives the protein CASSYRTGIHEKLFF.

This clonotype was detected many times. The chain joins TRBV5-6 to TRBJ1-2, with 7 positions matching TRBD1. The V and J ends lost 6 bases and 5 bases, in that order; junction bases with no gene match: 10. Germline CDR1 reads SGHDT; CDR2 reads YYEEEE. This CDR3 has 14 amino acids. CDR3 protein: CASTTGQATYGYTF. CDR3 DNA sequence: TGTGCCAGCACCACCGGACAGGCTACTTATGGCTACACCTTC.

This clonotype has only a few counts. A much larger clone differs from this one at a single base, so this may be a read error. The rearrangement uses TRBV5-6 and TRBJ1-1; D is unresolved. CDR1 and CDR2 from the germline V gene are SGHDT and YYEEEE. The CDR3 is made up of 13 amino acids. In DNA form, the CDR3 reads TGTACCAGCAGCTTGAAGGACGGCACTGAAGCTTTCTTT. It is translated as CTSSLKDGTEAFF.

Regarding this clonotype: Sequence at one end of the junction differs from germline and may be a read error. The genes are TRBV6-1 and TRBJ2-5; D unresolved. CDR1 MNHNS and CDR2 SASEGT come from the germline V gene. The CDR3 covers 16 residues. The CDR3 spells CASSEAHAGFQETQYF. The DNA for the CDR3 is TGTGCTAGCAGTGAAGCACACGCTGGGTTTCAAGAGACCCAGTACTTC.

This clonotype showed up many times. The rearrangement joins TRBV7-9 to TRBJ1-1, with D hard to call. The CDR3 sequence is 13 residues long. Germline V gene data show CDR1 as SEHNR and CDR2 as FQNEAQ (reference sequence). V lost 3 bases and J lost 1, with 6 bases in between. The DNA of the CDR3 is TGTGCCAGCAGCTTGGAGGCGAACACTGAAGCTTTCTTT. As protein: CASSLEANTEAFF. The variable domain in full, completed from reference TRBV7-9 and TRBJ1-1, reads DTGVSQNPRHKITKRGQNVTFRCDPISEHNRLYWYRQTLGQGPEFLTYFQNEAQLEKSRLLSDRFSAERPKGSFSTLEIQRTEQGDSAMYLCASSLEANTEAFFGQGTRLTVV.

Notes on this clonotype: A much larger clone lies one base from this, so it may be a read error. This chain connects TRBV5-1 to TRBJ2-2; D gene ambiguous. V lost 6 bases and J 4 bases, leaving 13 bases between the germline ends. Per germline, CDR1 SGHRS and CDR2 YFSETQ. The CDR3 contains 14 residues. Here the CDR3 reads CASTGTLCTGELFF. The DNA for the CDR3 is TGCGCCAGCACAGGAACCTTGTGCACCGGGGAGCTGTTTTTT.

This clonotype was counted between two and nine times. J is TRBJ1-1 and V is TRBV29-1; a weak D match, TRBD1 (6 bases). The CDR3 is 13 residues long. Per the germline V gene, CDR1 is SQVTM and CDR2 is ANQGSEA. This CDR3 reads CSVNGQLNTEAFF. The CDR3 DNA sequence: TGCAGTGTCAATGGACAGTTGAACACTGAAGCTTTCTTT.

Points on this clonotype: The conserved closing phenylalanine or tryptophan is absent in this CDR3, likely reflecting a read error. V usage is TRBV7-8 and J usage is TRBJ2-3; D remains unclear. Trimming shortened V by 6 bases and J by 5 bases, and 9 bases separated the two germline ends. The CDR3 has 12 residues. CDR1 SGHVS and CDR2 FQNEAQ come from the germline V gene. CDR3 in amino acids: CASSLSRDTQYV. In DNA form, the CDR3 reads TGTGCCAGCAGTTTAAGTCGAGATACGCAGTATGTT.

In this sample, this clonotype turned up a few times. This chain connects TRBV10-3 to TRBJ1-3; no firm D call. This CDR3 has 14 amino acids. V was trimmed by 2 bases and J by 1 base, leaving 6 bases between them. Per germline, CDR1 ENHRY and CDR2 SYGVKD. The CDR3 is CAISEKGSGNTIYF. The CDR3 nucleotides read TGTGCCATCAGTGAGAAGGGTTCTGGAAACACCATATATTTT.

Turning to this clonotype: A read error may produce the germline difference seen at one junction end. The chain uses TRBV12-3 or TRBV12-4 and TRBJ1-1; possible D gene TRBD1, 5 bases. The CDR3 loop spans 15 amino acids. Here the CDR3 reads CASSRPLTVNTEAFF. Here the CDR3 DNA reads TGTGCTAGCAGCCGACCCCTGACAGTGAACACTGAAGCATTCTTT.

V is TRBV6-5 and J is TRBJ1-4; the D gene is possibly TRBD1 (5 bases). This CDR3 region has 15 residues. Per germline, CDR1 MNHEY and CDR2 SVGAGI. The CDR3 bases are TGTGTCAACAGCCCCGCCGGGGGTTGGGATGAAAAACTGTTTTTT. As protein: CVNSPAGGWDEKLFF.

Comment on this clonotype: Relative to the germline gene, one junction end is altered; a read error may explain this. This chain links TRBV29-1 with TRBJ2-1, with 9 bases fitting TRBD2. This CDR3 has 14 residues. Germline loops: CDR1 SQVTM, CDR2 ANQGSEA. CDR3 loop: CGVYTAGGPNEQFF. The CDR3 nucleotides read TGCGGCGTGTACACTGCGGGAGGGCCGAATGAACAGTTCTTC.

The chain employs TRBV29-1 and TRBJ2-7, with D perhaps matching TRBD2 (5 bases). The CDR3 has 12 residues. Deletions cut 8 bases from V and 0 bases from J, with 11 bases between. The germline gives CDR1 SQVTM, CDR2 ANQGSEA. The CDR3 DNA reads TGCAGCCTGATTGGACTCTCCTACGAGCAGTACTTC. Its translation: CSLIGLSYEQYF.

The V call is TRBV9, the J call TRBJ1-1; D remains ambiguous. This CDR3 region has 14 residues. Germline V CDR1 and CDR2: SGDLS, YYNGEE. V was shortened by 2 bases and J by 3 bases, with 11 bases between the two germline ends. The CDR3 spells CASSVDPLDTEAFF. Written as DNA, the CDR3 is TGTGCCAGCAGCGTGGACCCCCTAGACACTGAAGCTTTCTTT.

This clonotype has just one count. One end of the junction varies from germline; a read error may be responsible. V gene TRBV6-4 combines with J gene TRBJ2-3, with D unresolved. CDR1 is MRHNA and CDR2 is SNTAGT in the germline V gene. The CDR3 runs 15 residues. CDR3 residues: CTSSLFGESADTQYF. In DNA form, the CDR3 reads TGTACCAGCAGCCTCTTTGGCGAGAGTGCAGATACGCAGTATTTT.

This clonotype was seen a single time. The junction shows a germline mismatch at one end, possibly a read error. The chain is built from TRBV12-3 or TRBV12-4 and TRBJ2-3; D is undetermined. The CDR3 is 15 amino acids. The chain's CDR3 is CAISLNSGTTDTQYF. The CDR3 DNA follows: TGTGCCATCAGTTTAAACTCAGGAACCACAGATACGCAGTATTTT.

V is TRBV10-2 and J is TRBJ2-1; D possibly corresponds to TRBD1 (5 bases). The CDR3 consists of 15 residues. Germline V gene data show CDR1 as WSHSY and CDR2 as SAAADI. The CDR3 bases are TGCACGAGCAGTGTGTCAGGGCGATCCTACAATGAGCAGTTCTTC. Amino acids: CTSSVSGRSYNEQFF.

This clonotype was seen only once. This chain connects TRBV11-1 to TRBJ2-7, with D maybe TRBD2 (6 bases). CDR3 length: 16 amino acids. From germline, CDR1 is SGHAT and CDR2 FQDESV (reference sequence). Trimming removed 4 bases at V and 4 bases at J, with 20 bases between. CDR3 in amino acids: CASSYLSTGSAYEQYF. CDR3 DNA sequence: TGTGCCAGCAGCTACCTCTCTACCGGGAGTGCGTACGAGCAGTACTTC.

As regards this clonotype: The germline gene is not matched at one end of the junction; a read error may be the cause. The rearrangement joins TRBV29-1 to TRBJ2-7; 9 bases fit TRBD2. CDR1 is SQVTM, CDR2 ANQGSEA, per germline. The CDR3 runs 13 residues. The CDR3 protein is CNVASGISYEQYF. CDR3 coding DNA: TGCAACGTTGCTAGCGGGATTTCATACGAGCAGTACTTC.

This clonotype was observed a handful of times. Possible read error: a much larger clone is one base away. The chain joins TRBV24-1 to TRBJ2-7; tentatively, D is TRBD2 (6 bases). There are 13 residues in the CDR3. Germline CDR1 is KGHDR and CDR2 is SFDVKD. The DNA of the CDR3 is TGTGCCGCCAGCCCGGGACTCGGTAGCGAGCAGTACTTC. Amino acids: CAASPGLGSEQYF.

The chain joins TRBV6-1 to TRBJ2-7; a possible D gene is TRBD2 (6 bases). V was shortened by 0 bases and J by 13 bases, with 13 bases between the two germline ends. This CDR3 has 12 residues. Looked up from germline, CDR1 is MNHNS and CDR2 is SASEGT. DNA for the CDR3: TGTGCCAGCAGTGAAGCCTTCCTAGCGTACTACTTC. It is translated as CASSEAFLAYYF.